These 21 T cell receptor beta chains were all obtained from the same sample, sequenced in a study of OX40 agonist ivuxolimab in advanced cancers. Assay: immunoSEQ multiplex PCR; the TCRdb copy retains only in-frame clones and omits some. The data show 70,000 to 95,000 clones, roughly 93% seen once. Source: CD4+ or CD8+ T cells sorted from blood, taken in a trial of the OX40 agonist ivuxolimab. The receptors stem from an adult with an advanced solid tumor such as melanoma, head and neck, liver or kidney cancer.

The V call is TRBV5-1, the J call TRBJ2-5, with D perhaps matching TRBD1 (7 bases). V lost 6 bases, J lost 5 bases, and 23 bases lay in between. Germline CDR1 and CDR2: SGHRS and YFSETQ. This CDR3 is 16 amino acids long. The CDR3 region has the DNA TGCGCCAGCACCACGGGACTTGCAGGGGGACGGGAGACCCAGTACTTC. This codes for CASTTGLAGGRETQYF.

This clone is a singleton in its sample. The chain couples TRBV29-1 to TRBJ2-4; tentatively, D is TRBD1 (5 bases). Germline V gene data show CDR1 as SQVTM and CDR2 as ANQGSEA. The V end lost 0 bases, the J end lost 7 bases, and 7 bases lay between the germline ends. The CDR3 extends over 12 amino acids. The CDR3 coding sequence is TGCAGCGTTGAAGACAGGGTGAACATTCAGTACTTC. Translating it yields CSVEDRVNIQYF.

This sequence joins TRBV7-9 and TRBJ1-4; TRBD1 matches 8 bases. The CDR3 has 13 residues. V trimming: 3 bases; J trimming: 8 bases; junction bases outside the gene matches: 2. Germline values: CDR1 SEHNR, CDR2 FQNEAQ (reference sequence). Here the CDR3 reads CASSFRDREKLFF. For the CDR3, the DNA is TGTGCCAGCAGCTTCCGGGACAGGGAAAAACTGTTTTTT.

The rearrangement links TRBV30 to TRBJ1-2; the D gene is possibly TRBD1 (5 bases). Germline V lookup: CDR1 GTSNPN, CDR2 SVGIG (reference sequence). The CDR3 consists of 12 residues. V was cut by 3 bases and J by 7 bases, with 12 bases left in between. The CDR3 region is CAWSRAGSGYTF. The CDR3 nucleotides read TGTGCCTGGAGCAGGGCGGGAAGTGGCTACACCTTC.

V usage is TRBV29-1 and J usage is TRBJ2-3; the match to TRBD1 covers 7 bases. Trimming removed 8 bases from V and 0 bases from J; junction bases left unmatched: 8. The germline V gene encodes CDR1 SQVTM and CDR2 ANQGSEA. The CDR3 runs to 14 residues. The CDR3 region is CSIGTVPSTDTQYF. Here the CDR3 DNA reads TGCAGCATCGGGACAGTACCAAGCACAGATACGCAGTATTTT.

About this clone itself: Distinct nucleotide sequences in the sample also encode this CDR3. This chain connects TRBV9 to TRBJ1-1; D remains ambiguous. Germline V CDR1 and CDR2: SGDLS, YYNGEE. V was pared by 0 bases and J by 1 base, with 7 bases between. The CDR3 contains 14 residues. The CDR3 sequence is CASSVGPENTEAFF. The CDR3 nucleotides are TGTGCCAGCAGCGTAGGGCCGGAGAACACTGAAGCTTTCTTT.

The CDR3 spells CASSSVSTGGYTF. CDR3 DNA sequence: TGTGCCAGCAGCTCCGTCTCGACCGGGGGCTACACCTTC. The rearrangement links TRBV28 to TRBJ1-2; no reliable D call. Per germline, CDR1 MDHEN and CDR2 SYDVKM. V was trimmed by 6 bases and J by 8 bases, leaving 16 bases between them. CDR3 size: 13 residues.

The chain joins TRBV28 to TRBJ1-4; TRBD1 matches at 10 bases. This CDR3 has 14 residues. Germline CDR1 reads MDHEN; CDR2 reads SYDVKM. Trimming cost V 6 bases and J 7 bases; bases outside gene matches: 5. The DNA for the CDR3 is TGTGCCAGCAGCTCGGGACAGGGGTTTGAAAAACTGTTTTTT. Translation gives CASSSGQGFEKLFF.

The chain is built from TRBV28 and TRBJ1-5; D is unresolved. Trimming took 7 bases from V and 3 from J, leaving 10 bases between them. Germline V lookup: CDR1 MDHEN, CDR2 SYDVKM. The CDR3 runs to 13 residues. The CDR3 loop reads CASKDGFNQPQHF. CDR3 DNA sequence: TGTGCCAGCAAGGACGGGTTCAATCAGCCCCAGCATTTT.

The V call is TRBV7-9, the J call TRBJ1-5; 7 bases align to TRBD1. J was trimmed by 0 bases and V by 3 bases; bases with no gene match: 5. Germline V lookup: CDR1 SEHNR, CDR2 FQNEAQ (reference sequence). The CDR3 is made up of 16 amino acids. DNA for the CDR3: TGTGCCAGCAGCTTTGGGGACAGAGATAGCAATCAGCCCCAGCATTTT. Its translation: CASSFGDRDSNQPQHF.

The V and J genes are TRBV27 and TRBJ2-1; D possibly corresponds to TRBD2 (5 bases). This CDR3 is 14 amino acids long. Germline V gene lookup returns CDR1 MNHEY and CDR2 SMNVEV (reference sequence). V lost 7 bases and J 4 bases, leaving 14 bases between the germline ends. In nucleotides, the CDR3 is TGTGCCAGCACAACGCCTAGCTTATACAATGAGCAGTTCTTC. Translating it yields CASTTPSLYNEQFF.

The chain joins TRBV6-5 to TRBJ2-2; 7 bases map to TRBD1. There are 12 residues in the CDR3. Per germline, CDR1 MNHEY and CDR2 SVGAGI. Trimming took 7 bases from V and 6 from J; bases not matched to a gene: 2. The CDR3 loop is CASTTGAGELFF. The CDR3 DNA follows: TGTGCCAGCACCACAGGGGCCGGGGAGCTGTTTTTT.

The V call is TRBV10-3, the J call TRBJ2-1; the D gene could be TRBD1 or TRBD2 (6 bases each). This CDR3 has 14 amino acids. V was clipped by 10 bases and J by 0 bases, with 13 bases between them. Germline V gene sequence: CDR1 ENHRY, CDR2 SYGVKD. CDR3 amino acids: CASKGGGSYNEQFF. The CDR3, as DNA: TGTGCCAGTAAGGGGGGTGGCTCCTACAATGAGCAGTTCTTC.

This clone was counted once. The rearrangement uses TRBV28 and TRBJ1-6; D may be TRBD1 (5 bases). The germline V and J ends were trimmed by 2 bases and 8 bases, with 13 bases remaining between them. The CDR3 is 15 residues long. From germline, CDR1 is MDHEN and CDR2 SYDVKM. The DNA of the CDR3 is TGTGCCAGCAGTTTAGGAGGCGAAGGGGATTCACCCCTCCACTTT. It encodes CASSLGGEGDSPLHF.

This chain uses TRBV5-1 with TRBJ2-7, with 10 bases fitting TRBD1. The germline V gene has CDR1 SGHRS and CDR2 YFSETQ. Trimming took 5 bases from V and 6 from J; bases not matched to a gene: 8. The CDR3 covers 14 residues. The CDR3 here is CASSPGTGVSEQYF. In DNA, the CDR3 is TGCGCCAGCAGTCCCGGGACAGGGGTTTCCGAGCAGTACTTC. Full variable domain (remainder filled in from reference TRBV5-1 and TRBJ2-7): KAGVTQTPRYLIKTRGQQVTLSCSPISGHRSVSWYQQTPGQGLQFLFEYFSETQRNKGNFPGRFSGRQFSNSRSEMNVSTLELGDSALYLCASSPGTGVSEQYFGPGTRLTVT.

The chain combines TRBV19 with TRBJ1-1; no reliable D call. Germline assignment: CDR1 LNHDA and CDR2 SQIVND (reference sequence). Trimming pared 6 bases from V and 0 bases from J, leaving 17 bases between. The CDR3 length is 16 residues. The chain's CDR3 is CASSPVGLRVNTEAFF. CDR3 bases: TGTGCCAGTAGCCCCGTGGGTTTGCGGGTGAACACTGAAGCTTTCTTT. Supplemented by reference TRBV19 and TRBJ1-1, the full variable domain reads DGGITQSPKYLFRKEGQNVTLSCEQNLNHDAMYWYRQDPGQGLRLIYYSQIVNDFQKGDIAEGYSVSREKKESFPLTVTSAQKNPTAFYLCASSPVGLRVNTEAFFGQGTRLTVV.

The chain is built from TRBV6-5 and TRBJ1-2; 7 nucleotides line up with TRBD1. Trimming took 6 bases from V and 6 from J; bases not matched to a gene: 13. Germline CDR1 MNHEY, CDR2 SVGAGI. The CDR3 loop spans 15 amino acids. This CDR3 reads CASRPQTGSFNGYTF. For the CDR3, the DNA is TGTGCCAGCAGACCTCAGACAGGGAGTTTTAATGGCTACACCTTC.

The chain has TRBV19 and TRBJ2-5; 7 nucleotides line up with TRBD1. Unmatched junction bases numbered 9, after V lost 3 bases and J lost 5 bases. The CDR3 totals 15 residues. Per germline, CDR1 LNHDA and CDR2 SQIVND (reference sequence). CDR3 amino acids: CASSISPQGMETQYF. The CDR3 DNA is TGTGCCAGTAGTATTTCCCCACAGGGGATGGAGACCCAGTACTTC.

V is TRBV7-2 and J is TRBJ2-1, with 8 bases aligning to TRBD2. Trimming removed 5 bases from V and 9 bases from J; junction bases left unmatched: 12. CDR1 is SGHTA and CDR2 is FQGNSA in the germline V gene. There are 15 residues in the CDR3. CDR3 DNA: TGTGCCAGCAGCCCCGGGAGGGGCGCTTCTGGTGAGCAGTTCTTC. Translated: CASSPGRGASGEQFF.

The J gene is TRBJ2-6, the V gene TRBV2; tentative D call: TRBD1 (5 bases). CDR1 and CDR2 from the germline V gene are SNHLY and FYNNEI. The V end was cut by 4 bases, the J end by 1 base, with 8 bases between. This CDR3 has 15 residues. The CDR3 DNA reads TGTGCCAGCAGTGTAAGGGGTTCTGGGGCCAACGTCCTGACTTTC. Its protein is CASSVRGSGANVLTF.

This chain links TRBV19 with TRBJ2-7, with TRBD1 matching 7 bases. The CDR3 totals 13 residues. Germline assignment: CDR1 LNHDA and CDR2 SQIVND (reference sequence). The V gene end was trimmed by 5 bases and the J gene end by 4 bases; junction bases not matched to a gene: 5. The CDR3 is CASSGGQLYEQYF. The CDR3 DNA is TGTGCCAGTAGTGGGGGACAGCTTTACGAGCAGTACTTC.